This T cell receptor beta chain was captured by sequencing in a study of shared clonotypes between healthy human individuals. Study findings and constraints: Only blood was sampled, and tissue TCR repertoires likely differ from blood ones.

Samples underwent the assay at deep level. Every subset's genomic DNA went evenly onto several immunoSEQ plates. Original handling: Sequence data from immunoSEQ were junction-only and lacked quality scores; consequently, filtering differed. Measured with immunoSEQ multiplex PCR; TCRdb has only the in-frame clones, and not every one. Clone size and the V and J calls come from that table; the DNA yielded D and trimming. The data show some 450,000 clones, 70% to 80% seen once. The CDR3 length is 15 residues. Germline assignment: CDR1 SQVTM and CDR2 ANQGSEA. V was shortened by 6 bases and J by 6 bases, with 21 bases between the two germline ends. Notes on this clone: What it binds is unknown.

The sample was PBMCs. This chain uses TRBV29-1 with TRBJ2-1; perhaps TRBD2 as D (6 bases). This sequence was found in a middle-aged woman in good health. Some clones in this sample may be carry-over from other donors' samples. In nucleotides, the CDR3 is TGCAGCGTCTCGGGGGAGACTTTCTTTACCAATGAGCAGTTCTTC. This gives the protein CSVSGETFFTNEQFF.